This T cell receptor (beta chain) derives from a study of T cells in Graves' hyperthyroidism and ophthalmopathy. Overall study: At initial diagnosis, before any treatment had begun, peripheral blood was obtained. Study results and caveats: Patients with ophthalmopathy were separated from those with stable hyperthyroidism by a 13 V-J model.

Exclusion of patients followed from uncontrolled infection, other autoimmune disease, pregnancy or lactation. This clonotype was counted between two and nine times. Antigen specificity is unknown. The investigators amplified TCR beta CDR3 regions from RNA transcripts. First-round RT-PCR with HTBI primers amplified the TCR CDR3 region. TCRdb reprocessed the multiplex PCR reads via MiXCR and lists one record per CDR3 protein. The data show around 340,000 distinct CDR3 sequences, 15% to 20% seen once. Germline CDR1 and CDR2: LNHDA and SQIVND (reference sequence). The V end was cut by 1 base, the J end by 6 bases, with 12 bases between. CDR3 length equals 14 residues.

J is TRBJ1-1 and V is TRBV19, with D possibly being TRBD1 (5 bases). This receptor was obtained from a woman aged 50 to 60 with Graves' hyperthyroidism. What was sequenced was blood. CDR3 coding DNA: TGTGCCAGTAGTATAGGGTCCTGGGGCGCTGAAGCTTTCTTT. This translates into CASSIGSWGAEAFF.